The source of this TCR beta chain is a study of blood T cell repertoires in COVID-19. Background on the study: The samples span acute and convalescent COVID-19 from the United States, Italy and Spain. T cells, B-cell-depleted T cells, or PBMCs supplied cDNA or gDNA.

In the case of this clone: This same CDR3 is encoded by further DNA sequences in the sample.

V trimming: 3 bases; J trimming: 0 bases; junction bases outside the gene matches: 4. The CDR3 spans 16 residues. CDR1 is MGHDK, CDR2 SYGVNS, per germline. In the study's own analysis: Reference gene primers were amplified, and this amplification served to estimate nucleated cell counts. The repertoire was sequenced with immunoSEQ multiplex PCR; TCRdb's copy has only in-frame clones and lacks some. V, J and clone size reflect that table, while D and trimming were determined from the DNA. The profile shows fewer than 350,000 clones, roughly 88% of them singletons. Sequenced: peripheral blood. This clonotype originated in a man between 18 and 35 years old with active or convalescent COVID-19. The chain has TRBV25-1 and TRBJ2-2, with TRBD1 matching over 7 bases. The CDR3 here is CASSDSGTANTGELFF. The CDR3 region has the DNA TGTGCCAGCAGTGACTCTGGGACAGCGAACACCGGGGAGCTGTTTTTT.